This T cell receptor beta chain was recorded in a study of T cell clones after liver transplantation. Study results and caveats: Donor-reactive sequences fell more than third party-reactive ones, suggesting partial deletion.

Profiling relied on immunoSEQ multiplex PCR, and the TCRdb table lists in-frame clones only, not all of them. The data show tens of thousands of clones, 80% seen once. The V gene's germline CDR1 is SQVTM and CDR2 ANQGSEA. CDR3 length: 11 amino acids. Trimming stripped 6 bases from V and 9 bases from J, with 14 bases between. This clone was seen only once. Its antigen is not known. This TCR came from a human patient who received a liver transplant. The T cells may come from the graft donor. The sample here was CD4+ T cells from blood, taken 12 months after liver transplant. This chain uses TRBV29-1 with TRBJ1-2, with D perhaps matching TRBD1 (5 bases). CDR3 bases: TGCAGCGTGACTTCGGGACGCAGCTACACCTTC. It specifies CSVTSGRSYTF.